The subject of this entry is one T cell receptor beta chain. This record belongs to a study of OX40 agonist ivuxolimab in advanced cancers. Overall study context: Patients were treated with ivuxolimab, an agonistic anti-OX40 (CD134) antibody.

CDR1 is SGHRS, CDR2 YFSETQ, per germline. This CDR3 is 15 amino acids long. V lost 0 bases and J 4 bases, leaving 11 bases between the germline ends. Sequencing was performed with immunoSEQ multiplex PCR; in TCRdb, only in-frame clones are kept and a portion is missing. The data hold fewer than 50,000 clones, with more than 60% observed a single time. The cohort excluded patients with autoimmune disease history or systemic immunosuppression. The TCR was taken from an adult with an advanced solid tumor such as melanoma, head and neck, liver or kidney cancer. Sequencing used CD4+ or CD8+ T cells sorted from blood, obtained in a trial of the OX40 agonist ivuxolimab. This sequence joins TRBV5-1 and TRBJ1-3; D is undetermined. In DNA, the CDR3 is TGCGCCAGCAGCTTGGCGGGCGGAGGAGGAAACACCATATATTTT. Its translation: CASSLAGGGGNTIYF.